Following are 30 T cell receptor beta chains from one sample sequenced in a study of blood T cell repertoires in COVID-19. Clones were sequenced by immunoSEQ multiplex PCR, and TCRdb holds only the in-frame ones, with some missing. There are 150,000 to 200,000 clones in the sample; approximately 89% occur only once, and 5% to 8% lies in the top ten. Sequenced input: PBMCs or T cells enriched from blood (not recorded which). The receptors here all came from a man aged 35-49 years who had recovered from COVID-19.

J is TRBJ1-1 and V is TRBV20-1, with TRBD1 matching 8 bases. The V segment lost 3 bases and the J segment 6 bases; nucleotides outside the gene matches: 9. The CDR3 spans 14 residues. Germline values: CDR1 DFQATT, CDR2 SNEGSKA (reference sequence). The CDR3 spells CSASEQGDYPEAFF. CDR3 bases: TGCAGTGCTAGTGAACAGGGGGATTACCCTGAAGCTTTCTTT.

The V gene is TRBV12-3 or TRBV12-4, the J gene TRBJ1-1; D is possibly TRBD1 (6 bases). The CDR3 is made up of 13 amino acids. V was trimmed by 3 bases and J by 6 bases, leaving 11 bases between them. CDR3 DNA: TGTGCCAGCAGTTTTAACAGGGATGCTGAAGCTTTCTTT. As protein: CASSFNRDAEAFF.

The gene calls are TRBV19 and TRBJ1-6, with D hard to call. The CDR3 runs to 15 residues. Trimming stripped 3 bases from V and 9 bases from J, with 15 bases between. Germline CDR1 and CDR2: LNHDA and SQIVND (reference sequence). The CDR3 protein is CASSMGTASGSPLHF. In DNA form, the CDR3 reads TGTGCCAGTAGTATGGGCACCGCCAGCGGTTCACCCCTCCACTTT.

The chain joins TRBV7-9 to TRBJ1-2; 8 positions match TRBD1. The CDR3 is 16 amino acids. The trim removed 3 bases at V and 4 bases at J, leaving 10 bases unmatched. The germline V gene encodes CDR1 SEHNR and CDR2 FQNEAQ (reference sequence). DNA for the CDR3: TGTGCCAGCAGCTTCCCCGGGACAGGCGACTCCTATGGCTACACCTTC. It specifies CASSFPGTGDSYGYTF.

The CDR3 sequence is CASSAQGGFYGYTF. Written as DNA, the CDR3 is TGTGCCAGCAGCGCCCAAGGGGGCTTCTATGGCTACACCTTC. J is TRBJ1-2 and V is TRBV9; 7 nucleotides line up with TRBD1. The CDR3 loop spans 14 amino acids. The germline CDR1 and CDR2 sequences are SGDLS and YYNGEE. The V gene end was trimmed by 3 bases and the J gene end by 4 bases; junction bases not matched to a gene: 6.

This clone came up a few times. The same CDR3 is also encoded by other DNA sequences in this sample. V usage is TRBV5-1 and J usage is TRBJ2-7, with 12 bases aligning to TRBD2. Germline V gene sequence: CDR1 SGHRS, CDR2 YFSETQ. The V and J ends lost 3 bases and 6 bases, in that order; junction bases with no gene match: 1. The CDR3 consists of 13 residues. CDR3 coding DNA: TGCGCCAGCAGCTCTAGCGGGGGGGGCGAGCAGTACTTC. As protein: CASSSSGGGEQYF.

This clone is a singleton in its sample. The chain uses TRBV9 and TRBJ2-5, with TRBD1 identical over 7 bases. Germline CDR1 and CDR2: SGDLS and YYNGEE. The V and J ends lost 8 bases and 0 bases, in that order; junction bases with no gene match: 10. The CDR3 contains 15 residues. The CDR3 spells CASTVEGADQETQYF. The CDR3 bases are TGTGCCAGTACCGTAGAGGGGGCGGACCAAGAGACCCAGTACTTC. The whole variable domain, filled in from reference TRBV9 and TRBJ2-5, reads DSGVTQTPKHLITATGQRVTLRCSPRSGDLSVYWYQQSLDQGLQFLIQYYNGEERAKGNILERFSAQQFPDLHSELNLSSLELGDSALYFCASTVEGADQETQYFGPGTRLLVL.

The chain is built from TRBV6-5 and TRBJ1-6; D call uncertain. The length of the CDR3 is 15 residues. Germline values: CDR1 MNHEY, CDR2 SVGAGI. V lost 11 bases, J lost 5 bases, and 19 bases lay in between. The CDR3 protein is CAASQNLGHNSPLHF. The CDR3 DNA is TGTGCCGCCTCCCAAAACTTGGGCCATAATTCACCCCTCCACTTT.

The chain recombines TRBV3-1 (or the pseudogene TRBV3-2) with TRBJ1-6; TRBD1 matches 7 bases. From germline, CDR1 is LGHDT and CDR2 YNNKEL (reference sequence). After removal of 4 bases from V and 8 bases from J, the junction contained 8 bases not matched to a gene. The CDR3 is 15 amino acids. Here the CDR3 reads CASSPGGGGHSPLHF. For the CDR3, the DNA is TGTGCCAGCAGCCCCGGAGGGGGCGGTCATTCACCCCTCCACTTT.

The table lists this clone with a count of one. The rearrangement joins TRBV10-2 to TRBJ1-1; no reliable D call. CDR1 is WSHSY and CDR2 is SAAADI in the germline V gene. CDR3 length equals 12 residues. V was trimmed by 3 bases and J by 5 bases, leaving 7 bases between them. The CDR3 bases are TGCGCCAGCAGTGAACGGAGGACTGAAGCTTTCTTT. Residues: CASSERRTEAFF.

The V gene is TRBV9, the J gene TRBJ1-3; the D is unclear. This CDR3 comprises 11 residues. Germline V gene data show CDR1 as SGDLS and CDR2 as YYNGEE. V shed 6 bases and J shed 4 bases, with 5 bases lying between them. CDR3 bases: TGTGCCAGCACCGCGGGAAACACCATATATTTT. Amino acid sequence: CASTAGNTIYF.

The chain has TRBV5-1 and TRBJ1-2; 7 nucleotides align to TRBD1. Germline V lookup: CDR1 SGHRS, CDR2 YFSETQ. This CDR3 has 15 amino acids. With 4 bases clipped from V and 2 bases from J, the junction kept 8 bases outside the gene matches. The CDR3 DNA follows: TGCGCCAGCAGCACGGGACAGCAAGCCAACTATGGCTACACCTTC. Translating it yields CASSTGQQANYGYTF. The full variable domain, its missing parts supplied by reference TRBV5-1 and TRBJ1-2, is KAGVTQTPRYLIKTRGQQVTLSCSPISGHRSVSWYQQTPGQGLQFLFEYFSETQRNKGNFPGRFSGRQFSNSRSEMNVSTLELGDSALYLCASSTGQQANYGYTFGSGTRLTVV.

The rearrangement links TRBV19 to TRBJ1-2; D is unresolved. The V gene lost 1 base and the J gene lost 2 bases, with 8 bases spanning the gap. Per germline, CDR1 LNHDA and CDR2 SQIVND (reference sequence). This CDR3 region has 14 residues. DNA for the CDR3: TGTGCCAGTAGTATAGTTCGCGGCAACTATGGCTACACCTTC. This sequence encodes CASSIVRGNYGYTF.

The chain links TRBV28 to TRBJ2-3, with D tentatively TRBD1 (5 bases). Trimming pared 5 bases from V and 4 bases from J, leaving 19 bases between. Germline CDR1 MDHEN, CDR2 SYDVKM. The CDR3 consists of 16 residues. CDR3 coding DNA: TGTGCCAGCAGTGCAAGTGGTCCAGGGTTGTCAGATACGCAGTATTTT. Its protein product is CASSASGPGLSDTQYF.

This chain uses TRBV9 with TRBJ2-6; the D gene is possibly TRBD1 (6 bases). Germline CDR1 SGDLS, CDR2 YYNGEE. The CDR3 covers 16 residues. Trimming removed 3 bases at V and 0 bases at J, with 10 bases between. The CDR3 sequence: CASSAYRVSGANVLTF. DNA of the CDR3: TGTGCCAGCAGCGCCTACAGGGTCTCTGGGGCCAACGTCCTGACTTTC. Drawing the rest from reference TRBV9 and TRBJ2-6, the complete variable domain is DSGVTQTPKHLITATGQRVTLRCSPRSGDLSVYWYQQSLDQGLQFLIQYYNGEERAKGNILERFSAQQFPDLHSELNLSSLELGDSALYFCASSAYRVSGANVLTFGAGSRLTVL.

The chain carries TRBV7-3 and TRBJ1-1, with 8 bases matching TRBD1. CDR3 length: 14 amino acids. Trimming took 5 bases from V and 4 from J; bases not matched to a gene: 6. Germline CDR1 and CDR2: SGHTA and FQGTGA. The CDR3 DNA is TGTGCCAGCAGCCTTTCAGGGGGCTCCACTGAAGCTTTCTTT. Protein product: CASSLSGGSTEAFF.

The chain has TRBV11-2 and TRBJ2-7; 7 nucleotides align to TRBD1. The CDR3 is 16 residues long. V lost 2 bases and J lost 5; bases outside the gene matches: 12. Looked up from germline, CDR1 is SGHAT and CDR2 is FQNNGV. In DNA form, the CDR3 reads TGTGCCAGCAGCTTAAATAGGGCACAGGGGCTTAACGAGCAGTACTTC. It yields the protein CASSLNRAQGLNEQYF.

The J gene is TRBJ1-5, the V gene TRBV6-5; D possibly corresponds to TRBD1 (6 bases). CDR1 is MNHEY, CDR2 SVGAGI, per germline. V shed 2 bases and J shed 3 bases, with 8 bases lying between them. The CDR3 is 14 amino acids. CDR3 in DNA: TGTGCCAGCAGTTACACAGGGTTCAATCAGCCCCAGCATTTT. Encoded protein: CASSYTGFNQPQHF.

The chain links TRBV2 to TRBJ2-5; 12 bases are a match to TRBD2. V lost 6 bases to trimming and J lost 5 bases; unmatched junction nucleotides: 13. Germline V gene lookup returns CDR1 SNHLY and CDR2 FYNNEI. The CDR3 spans 17 residues. This CDR3 reads CASSLAGGPWGGETQYF. The CDR3 DNA sequence: TGTGCCAGCAGCCTAGCGGGAGGGCCGTGGGGCGGGGAGACCCAGTACTTC.

V gene TRBV3-1 (or the pseudogene TRBV3-2) combines with J gene TRBJ2-5, with D uncertain. The CDR3 totals 16 residues. The germline V gene encodes CDR1 LGHDT and CDR2 YNNKEL (reference sequence). V was shortened by 3 bases and J by 1 base, with 15 bases between the two germline ends. In DNA, the CDR3 is TGTGCCAGCAGCCACTTTCCCCCCGGAGTCCAAGAGACCCAGTACTTC. Its protein is CASSHFPPGVQETQYF.

The chain joins TRBV15 to TRBJ2-7; no clear D. In germline, CDR1 is LNHNV, CDR2 YYDKDF (reference sequence). V lost 0 bases and J 2 bases, leaving 11 bases between the germline ends. This CDR3 spans 15 amino acids. The CDR3 region has the DNA TGTGCCACCAGCAGAGATCGCGCCGGTCCCTACGAGCAGTACTTC. Residues: CATSRDRAGPYEQYF.

Only one count was recorded for this clone. This sequence joins TRBV13 and TRBJ1-2; 9 bases match TRBD1. The CDR3 sequence is 15 residues long. With 5 bases clipped from V and 4 bases from J, the junction kept 8 bases outside the gene matches. Germline CDR1 is PRHDT and CDR2 is FYEKMQ (reference sequence). The CDR3 loop reads CASSDRTGVVYGYTF. CDR3 coding DNA: TGTGCCAGCAGCGATCGGACAGGGGTAGTCTATGGCTACACCTTC.

The chain employs TRBV30 and TRBJ2-5; D not certain. In germline, CDR1 is GTSNPN, CDR2 SVGIG (reference sequence). This CDR3 spans 14 amino acids. V was shortened by 0 bases and J by 5 bases, with 13 bases between the two germline ends. The CDR3: CAWSVPGDGETQYF. CDR3 sequence (DNA): TGTGCCTGGAGTGTACCTGGAGATGGCGAGACCCAGTACTTC.

The V and J genes are TRBV6-6 and TRBJ2-7; 8 nucleotides agree with TRBD1. Germline CDR1 MNHNY, CDR2 SVGAGI (reference sequence). Germline trimming cut 7 bases from V and 12 bases from J; bases unmatched to any gene: 11. This CDR3 contains 12 residues. The chain's CDR3 is CASTDRGGMWYF. For the CDR3, the DNA is TGTGCCAGCACCGACAGGGGAGGTATGTGGTACTTC.

This chain links TRBV5-3 with TRBJ1-1; D gene uncertain. TRBV5-3 is an ORF, and what it does is uncertain. CDR3 length equals 14 residues. V was clipped by 4 bases and J by 3 bases, with 13 bases between them. CDR3 amino acids: CARSVDREDTEAFF. DNA of the CDR3: TGTGCCAGAAGCGTGGACCGAGAGGACACTGAAGCTTTCTTT.

This sequence joins TRBV11-1 and TRBJ1-1, with TRBD1 matching 10 bases. V lost 3 bases, J lost 5 bases, and 6 bases stayed unmatched. The germline V gene has CDR1 SGHAT and CDR2 FQDESV (reference sequence). The CDR3 spans 15 residues. The DNA of the CDR3 is TGTGCCAGCAGCTTTCCGGGACAGGGGAGAACTGAAGCTTTCTTT. Translated, it gives CASSFPGQGRTEAFF.

This rearrangement joins TRBV27 to TRBJ2-7; 7 nucleotides line up with TRBD1. Germline assignment: CDR1 MNHEY and CDR2 SMNVEV (reference sequence). The CDR3 runs 14 residues. J was trimmed by 4 bases and V by 6 bases; bases with no gene match: 9. CDR3 in amino acids: CASSLGQLRYEQYF. CDR3 in DNA: TGTGCCAGCAGCTTGGGACAGCTGAGGTACGAGCAGTACTTC.

This chain links TRBV5-1 with TRBJ2-1, with TRBD1 matching 8 bases. Trimming at V came to 4 bases and at J to 6 bases, leaving 6 bases not matched to a gene. This CDR3 is built from 14 residues. Germline CDR1 is SGHRS and CDR2 is YFSETQ. The CDR3: CASSRGGTGNEQFF. The DNA for the CDR3 is TGCGCCAGCAGCCGTGGGGGGACAGGCAATGAGCAGTTCTTC.

The CDR3 region is CASTPEGTTGELFF. The CDR3 nucleotides read TGTGCCAGCACTCCGGAGGGTACAACCGGGGAGCTGTTTTTT. V usage is TRBV27 and J usage is TRBJ2-2; D may be TRBD2 (6 bases). Trimming took off 7 bases at V and 5 bases at J, with 14 bases between the two ends. Germline V gives CDR1 MNHEY, CDR2 SMNVEV (reference sequence). The CDR3 has 14 residues.

This chain connects TRBV10-1 to TRBJ1-2; tentative D call: TRBD1 (5 bases). The CDR3 has 13 amino acids. Germline V gene lookup returns CDR1 WNHNN and CDR2 SYGVQD (reference sequence). V was cut by 7 bases and J by 2 bases, with 11 bases left in between. In nucleotides, the CDR3 is TGCGCCAGCACGAAGGACAAGAACTATGGCTACACCTTC. Encoded protein: CASTKDKNYGYTF.